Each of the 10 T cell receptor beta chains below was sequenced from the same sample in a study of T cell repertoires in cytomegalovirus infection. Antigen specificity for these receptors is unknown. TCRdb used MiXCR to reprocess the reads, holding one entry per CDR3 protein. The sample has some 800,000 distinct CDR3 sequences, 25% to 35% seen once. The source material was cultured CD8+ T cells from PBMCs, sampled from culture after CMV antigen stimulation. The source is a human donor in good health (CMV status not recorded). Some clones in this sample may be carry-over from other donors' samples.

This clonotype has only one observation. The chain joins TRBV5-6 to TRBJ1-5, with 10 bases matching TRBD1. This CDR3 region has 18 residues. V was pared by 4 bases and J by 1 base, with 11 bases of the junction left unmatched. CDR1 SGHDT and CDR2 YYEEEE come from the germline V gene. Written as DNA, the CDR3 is TGTGCCAGCAGCCGACGACAGGGGGCCGGTTTGAGCAATCAGCCCCAGCATTTT. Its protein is CASSRRQGAGLSNQPQHF.

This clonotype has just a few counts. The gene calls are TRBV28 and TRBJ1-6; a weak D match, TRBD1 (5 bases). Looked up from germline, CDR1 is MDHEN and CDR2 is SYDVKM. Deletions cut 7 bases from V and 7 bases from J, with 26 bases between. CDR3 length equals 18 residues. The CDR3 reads CASTLPRAGQPRNSPLHF. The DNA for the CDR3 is TGTGCCAGCACCCTACCCAGGGCAGGGCAGCCGCGGAATTCACCCCTCCACTTT.

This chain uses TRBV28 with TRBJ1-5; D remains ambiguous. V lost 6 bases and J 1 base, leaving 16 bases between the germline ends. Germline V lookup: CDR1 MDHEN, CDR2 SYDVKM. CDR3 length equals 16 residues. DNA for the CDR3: TGTGCCAGCAGCTACCCCGCAGGACCGAGCAATCAGCCCCAGCATTTT. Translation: CASSYPAGPSNQPQHF.

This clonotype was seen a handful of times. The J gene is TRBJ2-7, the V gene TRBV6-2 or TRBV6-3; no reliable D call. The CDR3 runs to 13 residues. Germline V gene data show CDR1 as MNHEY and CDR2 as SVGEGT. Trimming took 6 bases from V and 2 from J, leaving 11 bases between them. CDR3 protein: CASSLDLTYEQYV. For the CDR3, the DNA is TGTGCCAGCAGCCTCGATCTCACCTACGAGCAGTACGTC.

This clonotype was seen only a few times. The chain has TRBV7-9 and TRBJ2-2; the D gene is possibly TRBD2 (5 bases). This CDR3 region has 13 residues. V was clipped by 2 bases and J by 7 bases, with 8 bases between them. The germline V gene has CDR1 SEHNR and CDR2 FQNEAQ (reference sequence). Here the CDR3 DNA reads TGTGCCAGCAGCTTAATAGGGAGCGGGGAGCTGTTTTTT. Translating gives CASSLIGSGELFF.

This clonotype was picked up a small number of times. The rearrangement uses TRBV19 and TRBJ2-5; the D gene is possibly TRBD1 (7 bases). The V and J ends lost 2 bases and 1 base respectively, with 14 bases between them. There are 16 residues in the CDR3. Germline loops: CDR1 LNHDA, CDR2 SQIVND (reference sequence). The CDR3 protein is CASSIRQGGRQETQYF. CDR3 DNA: TGTGCCAGTAGTATACGTCAGGGGGGTCGCCAAGAGACCCAGTACTTC.

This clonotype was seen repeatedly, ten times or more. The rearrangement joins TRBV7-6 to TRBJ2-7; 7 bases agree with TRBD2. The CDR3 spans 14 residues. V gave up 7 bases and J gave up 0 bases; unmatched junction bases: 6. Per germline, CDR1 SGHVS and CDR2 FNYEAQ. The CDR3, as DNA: TGTGCCAGCAAAGAAAAGCGGGACTCCTACGAGCAGTACTTC. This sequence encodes CASKEKRDSYEQYF.

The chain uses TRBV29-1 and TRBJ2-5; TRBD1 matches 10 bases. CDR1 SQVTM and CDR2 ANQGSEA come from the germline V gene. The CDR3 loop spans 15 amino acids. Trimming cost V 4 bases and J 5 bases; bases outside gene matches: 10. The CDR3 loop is CSVGQGAWGAETQYF. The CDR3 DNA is TGCAGCGTTGGACAGGGGGCTTGGGGGGCGGAGACCCAGTACTTC.

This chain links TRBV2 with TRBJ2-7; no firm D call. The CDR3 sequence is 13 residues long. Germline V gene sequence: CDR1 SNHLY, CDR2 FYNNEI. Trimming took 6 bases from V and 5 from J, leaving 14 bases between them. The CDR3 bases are TGTGCCAGCAGGTCTGCAGAGAAGGACGAGCAGTACTTC. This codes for CASRSAEKDEQYF.

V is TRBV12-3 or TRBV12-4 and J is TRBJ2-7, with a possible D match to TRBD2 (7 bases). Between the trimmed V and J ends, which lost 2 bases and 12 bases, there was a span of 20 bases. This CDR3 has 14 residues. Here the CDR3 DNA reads TGTGCCAGCAGTTTAAAGGGGGGGAGCGGCCCCCTGTACGTC. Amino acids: CASSLKGGSGPLYV.